This TCR beta chain was obtained from a study of CD8 T cells in ankylosing spondylitis (TCRdb year 2017). Background on the whole study: The study profiled T cell receptor beta repertoires in healthy donors and ankylosing spondylitis patients to find disease-linked TCR variants. The full study cohort comprised about 24 ankylosing spondylitis patients and some 100 healthy donors. Samples of peripheral blood were taken, and for ankylosing spondylitis patients, synovial fluid was collected as well.

The study at large found these results: The disease-linked clones had a CD8+ phenotype and were found at relatively low frequencies in peripheral blood. Blood from ankylosing spondylitis patients appeared to be characterized by a TCR beta motif composed of about eight highly homologous amino acid variants. Some motif variants had previously been reported in the synovial fluid and blood of reactive arthritis patients, which suggests shared mechanisms of disease initiation. According to the report, matched synovial fluid samples from ankylosing spondylitis patients were significantly enriched for the disease-linked clones.

Notes on this clonotype: Its recognized antigen is unknown. This may stem from a read error, because a much larger clone lies one nucleotide away. Since no conserved phenylalanine or tryptophan closes the CDR3, a read error is the likely cause.

Counting both end residues, the CDR3 totals 16 amino acids. Only the CDR3 DNA stays, 48 bases, in frame from base 1. The trim is 4 bases for V and 2 bases for J, with a gap of 16 bases between the germline ends. From the germline V gene (reference sequence), CDR1 is LGHDT and CDR2 is YNNKEL. Instrument used: Illumina HiSeq 2500. TCR beta libraries were prepared by quantitative 5'-RACE with molecular barcodes. Processing in the source paper ran as follows. To identify disease-linked TCR variants, a new computational method was used, one built on a probabilistic model of VDJ rearrangement. The public reads were run again by TCRdb, first through fastp at Q25 and then through MiXCR, and only productive beta chains were kept. Rows with one shared CDR3 protein collapse into an entry with the most common genes and DNA. The V and J calls reflect TCRdb's pipeline rather than the authors' work. The sample contains tens of thousands of distinct CDR3 sequences, 11% of them found a single time. The ten largest make up over 1.1% of the sample.

The sequenced sample was blood, either unsorted or a sorted T cell fraction (not recorded which). The rearrangement joined TRBV3-1 to TRBJ2-3, with a weak D call of TRBD1 (5 bases match). This TCR derives from a male donor with ankylosing spondylitis or in good health (not recorded which). The nucleotide sequence is TGTGCCAGCAGCCTCAAGGGCGACAGCTTCACAGATACGCAGTATTCT. Its product reads: CASSLKGDSFTDTQYS.